This T cell receptor (beta chain) stems from a study of a mutant IDH1 vaccine in newly diagnosed glioma. CDR3 length: 12 residues. V lost 5 bases to trimming and J lost 1 base, with 6 bases between them. Germline V lookup: CDR1 KGHSH, CDR2 LQKENI. Time point noted: baseline, week 1 (first vaccination visit). Documented treatment: pre-vaccination baseline after standard-of-care therapy. Patients carried new grade 3 or 4 IDH1-mutant astrocytomas lacking nuclear ATRX. The repertoire was sequenced with immunoSEQ multiplex PCR; TCRdb's copy has only in-frame clones and lacks some. The table has 45,000 to 70,000 clones, about nine tenths seen once.

The chain uses TRBV18 and TRBJ2-7; unclear D gene. This TCR came from a man between 50 and 59 years old with glioma. The specimen comprised PBMCs, sampled from a glioma patient treated with radiotherapy, temozolomide or both. CDR3 residues: CASSDSSYEQYF. The CDR3 coding sequence is TGTGCCAGCTCAGATAGTTCCTACGAGCAGTACTTC.